These 18 T cell receptor beta chains were all obtained from the same sample, sequenced in a study of T cells expressing NK-cell markers. TCRdb re-analyzed the 5' RACE reads; it lists each CDR3 protein once, without DNA. The sample's table shows about 460,000 distinct CDR3 sequences. Sequencing input: blood T cells: a sorted CD56 or NKG2C T cell subset, CD4+ or CD8+ T cells, or bulk PBMC T cells (not recorded which). All receptors come from a woman between 50 and 59 years old in good health.

V is TRBV4-2 and J is TRBJ1-2. Germline lookup yields CDR1 LGHNA and CDR2 YNFKEQ. This CDR3 is built from 18 residues. The CDR3 loop is CASSQQEGRLAMDYGYTF.

The rearrangement uses TRBV12-3 or TRBV12-4 and TRBJ1-3. The length of the CDR3 is 13 residues. CDR3 protein: CASSSQTGNTIYF.

The genes are TRBV29-1 and TRBJ2-1; absent DNA, TCRdb's TRBD1 call cannot be checked. The CDR3 totals 13 residues. In germline, CDR1 is SQVTM, CDR2 ANQGSEA. CDR3 sequence: CSFSRTGGTEQFF.

The chain recombines TRBV6-2 or TRBV6-3 with TRBJ2-1. CDR3 length: 16 amino acids. The germline CDR1 and CDR2 sequences are MNHEY and SVGEGT. The CDR3 protein is CASSYPKGASYNEQFF.

V usage is TRBV9 and J usage is TRBJ2-2; the D call of TRBD1 rests on TCRdb alone, since no DNA is present to check it. Germline V gives CDR1 SGDLS, CDR2 YYNGEE. The CDR3 consists of 15 residues. The CDR3 here is CASSVGRGYTGELFF.

The chain has TRBV20-1 and TRBJ2-1; TCRdb gives TRBD2 as the D gene, but with no DNA this cannot be confirmed. Germline assignment: CDR1 DFQATT and CDR2 SNEGSKA (reference sequence). This CDR3 contains 14 residues. The CDR3 region is CSARGAGGGNEQFF.

The chain recombines TRBV9 with TRBJ2-1. Germline V gene sequence: CDR1 SGDLS, CDR2 YYNGEE. This CDR3 is built from 14 residues. This chain's CDR3 is CASSRREKYNEQFF.

V and J are TRBV3-1 and TRBJ2-1. The CDR3 spans 18 residues. From germline, CDR1 is LGHDT and CDR2 YNNKEL (reference sequence). The CDR3 protein is CASSSRFWRSGSYNEQFF.

The chain combines TRBV9 with TRBJ1-2. CDR3 length: 13 amino acids. Germline CDR1 SGDLS, CDR2 YYNGEE. The CDR3 loop reads CASSVGQLDGYTF.

The chain uses TRBV20-1 and TRBJ1-1; lacking DNA, the TRBD1 call made by TCRdb goes unchecked. Germline CDR1 is DFQATT and CDR2 is SNEGSKA (reference sequence). CDR3 length equals 13 residues. The CDR3 loop is CSAGTGGITEAFF.

The chain recombines TRBV12-3 or TRBV12-4 with TRBJ2-1; checking the TCRdb D call of TRBD1 is not possible without DNA. The CDR3 loop spans 16 amino acids. The CDR3 sequence is CASSLDRAPSYNEQFF.

This chain uses TRBV27 with TRBJ1-4; with no DNA, the TCRdb D assignment of TRBD1 cannot be verified. CDR1 MNHEY and CDR2 SMNVEV come from the germline V gene (reference sequence). This CDR3 is 14 amino acids long. CDR3 loop: CASSPTGRVEKLFF.

This chain uses TRBV5-1 with TRBJ1-2. The CDR3 covers 14 residues. Per the germline V gene, CDR1 is SGHRS and CDR2 is YFSETQ. The CDR3 loop reads CASSLSDPRDGYTF. The variable domain in full, completed from reference TRBV5-1 and TRBJ1-2, reads KAGVTQTPRYLIKTRGQQVTLSCSPISGHRSVSWYQQTPGQGLQFLFEYFSETQRNKGNFPGRFSGRQFSNSRSEMNVSTLELGDSALYLCASSLSDPRDGYTFGSGTRLTVV.

This chain connects TRBV27 to TRBJ2-1; TCRdb's D gene call, TRBD2, goes unchecked for lack of DNA. This CDR3 is 15 amino acids long. Germline V gives CDR1 MNHEY, CDR2 SMNVEV (reference sequence). Here the CDR3 reads CASSSPARQGNEQFF.

The chain carries TRBV10-3 and TRBJ1-2; TCRdb calls TRBD1, which cannot be checked without DNA. The CDR3 spans 13 residues. Germline lookup yields CDR1 ENHRY and CDR2 SYGVKD. CDR3 protein: CAISTDRAKGYTF.

V is TRBV7-8 and J is TRBJ2-3; TCRdb designates TRBD1, a call that cannot be tested without DNA. CDR1 is SGHVS and CDR2 is FQNEAQ in the germline V gene. The CDR3 has 14 amino acids. The chain's CDR3 is CASSSPKYRTFQYF.

The chain employs TRBV5-1 and TRBJ1-1. The CDR3 covers 14 residues. In germline, CDR1 is SGHRS, CDR2 YFSETQ. The CDR3 region is CASSLGTLGTEAFF.

The chain combines TRBV7-9 with TRBJ2-3; the D gene TCRdb calls, TRBD2, cannot be checked with no DNA. CDR1 and CDR2 (germline): SEHNR, FQNEAQ (reference sequence). The CDR3 totals 16 residues. CDR3: CASSHGLAGSTDTQYF.